The rows below give T cell receptor beta chains drawn from one sample of a study of blood T cell repertoires in COVID-19. Assay: immunoSEQ multiplex PCR; the TCRdb copy retains only in-frame clones and omits some. The data contain around 180,000 clones, under 90% of them seen just once; the ten biggest clones take up roughly 10%. The sample comprised peripheral blood. The receptors stem from an elderly woman with active or convalescent COVID-19. Each CDR3 is given with its conserved first and last residue. D genes are given only for firm matches. Rows give clone size only sometimes, using once, few, many, or a class for an expanded clone.

d_gene,abundance,v_gene,j_gene,CDR3aa,CDR3nt
.,.,TRBV19,TRBJ2-7,CASRNLGQNYEQYF,TGTGCCAGTAGGAATCTTGGGCAGAACTACGAGCAGTACTTC
.,.,TRBV10-2,TRBJ2-5,CASTLQGQETQYF,TGCGCCAGCACTTTACAGGGCCAAGAGACCCAGTACTTC
.,.,TRBV6-6,TRBJ2-5,CASLARRGETQYF,TGTGCCAGTCTAGCGAGAAGGGGTGAGACCCAGTACTTC
TRBD2,.,TRBV7-8,TRBJ2-7,CASSKGLAGLYEQYF,TGTGCCAGCAGCAAGGGACTAGCGGGACTTTACGAGCAGTACTTC
TRBD1,few,TRBV9,TRBJ1-6,CASSVQQGATSLHF,TGTGCCAGCAGCGTCCAACAGGGGGCAACGTCCCTCCACTTT
TRBD1,.,TRBV12-3/TRBV12-4,TRBJ1-2,CASSPQGAGGYTF,TGTGCCAGCAGCCCCCAGGGGGCGGGGGGCTACACCTTC
.,.,TRBV9,TRBJ1-4,CASSPRLGSNEKLFF,TGTGCCAGCAGCCCGAGGCTCGGGTCTAATGAAAAACTGTTTTTT
.,.,TRBV5-1,TRBJ1-3,CASSFAGEGENTIYF,TGCGCCAGCAGCTTCGCAGGGGAGGGAGAAAACACCATATATTTT
.,.,TRBV5-1,TRBJ1-1,CASSQGQNTEAFF,TGCGCCAGCAGCCAGGGTCAGAACACTGAAGCTTTCTTT
.,.,TRBV5-1,TRBJ2-7,CASSIPSYEQYF,TGCGCCAGCAGCATCCCGAGCTACGAGCAGTACTTC
.,.,TRBV12-5,TRBJ2-7,CASGRRPNRRGLEQYF,TGTGCTAGTGGTCGCCGCCCGAATAGGAGAGGGCTCGAGCAGTACTTC
.,.,TRBV15,TRBJ1-1,CATSRVGENTEAFF,TGTGCCACCAGCAGAGTAGGGGAGAACACTGAAGCTTTCTTT
.,.,TRBV5-1,TRBJ1-3,CASSLTLVGGRESSGNTIYF,TGCGCCAGCAGCTTGACGCTAGTCGGAGGGCGGGAAAGCTCTGGAAACACCATATATTTT
TRBD1,.,TRBV5-1,TRBJ1-1,CASSQPTGESTEAFF,TGCGCCAGCAGCCAGCCGACAGGGGAAAGCACTGAAGCTTTCTTT
.,.,TRBV6-2/TRBV6-3,TRBJ1-2,CASSYHRESGYTF,TGTGCCAGCAGTTACCACAGAGAAAGTGGCTACACCTTC
.,once,TRBV13,TRBJ1-2,CASSPANYGYTF,TGTGCCAGCAGCCCGGCTAACTATGGCTACACCTTC
.,.,TRBV9,TRBJ1-3,CASSMRGFGGNTIYF,TGTGCCAGCAGCATGCGAGGGTTCGGTGGAAACACCATATATTTT
.,.,TRBV3-1/TRBV3-2,TRBJ2-4,CASSQTRGGAKNIQYF,TGTGCCAGCAGCCAAACGAGGGGGGGCGCCAAAAACATTCAGTACTTC
.,.,TRBV6-1,TRBJ1-2,CASSENTGIYGYTF,TGTGCCAGCAGTGAAAATACAGGGATCTATGGCTACACCTTC
.,.,TRBV10-3,TRBJ2-7,CAISESTLNIYEQYF,TGTGCCATCAGTGAGTCGACACTTAACATATACGAGCAGTACTTC
TRBD1,few,TRBV5-1,TRBJ1-4,CASSPGTADEKLFF,TGCGCCAGCAGCCCCGGGACAGCAGATGAAAAACTGTTTTTT
TRBD1,.,TRBV5-1,TRBJ1-5,CASSPGQGASSNQPQHF,TGCGCCAGCAGCCCGGGACAGGGGGCCTCTAGCAATCAGCCCCAGCATTTT
.,.,TRBV6-5,TRBJ1-5,CASSLLRGQPQHF,TGTGCCAGCAGCCTTCTCCGGGGGCAGCCCCAGCATTTT
TRBD1,.,TRBV15,TRBJ2-5,CATSTFPGQGEETQYF,TGTGCCACCAGCACCTTCCCGGGACAGGGGGAAGAGACCCAGTACTTC
TRBD2,.,TRBV19,TRBJ2-1,CASSLAWGGEQFF,TGTGCCAGTAGTCTAGCCTGGGGGGGTGAGCAGTTCTTC
TRBD2,few,TRBV5-1,TRBJ2-1,CASSPSGSSYNEQFF,TGCGCCAGCAGCCCTAGCGGGAGCTCCTACAATGAGCAGTTCTTC
TRBD2,.,TRBV12-5,TRBJ2-7,CASGLASGSRTSYEQYF,TGTGCTAGTGGTTTAGCTAGCGGGAGTCGAACCTCCTACGAGCAGTACTTC
.,.,TRBV6-5,TRBJ1-2,CASRLGQRHYGYTF,TGTGCCAGCAGACTCGGACAGCGGCACTATGGCTACACCTTC
.,.,TRBV3-1/TRBV3-2,TRBJ1-4,CASSPSGPNEKLFF,TGTGCCAGCAGCCCCTCAGGGCCTAATGAAAAACTGTTTTTT
TRBD1,.,TRBV4-1,TRBJ1-2,CASSQVPQGAWDGYTF,TGCGCCAGCAGCCAAGTTCCTCAGGGGGCATGGGATGGCTACACCTTC
TRBD2,once,TRBV5-1,TRBJ2-1,CASTLGSGRLNEQFF,TGCGCCAGCACCCTGGGTAGCGGGAGACTCAATGAGCAGTTCTTC
.,.,TRBV6-1,TRBJ1-2,CASSEAVTETYGYTF,TGTGCCAGCAGTGAAGCGGTAACAGAGACCTATGGCTACACCTTC
TRBD2,.,TRBV6-5,TRBJ2-5,CASSSPGGETQYF,TGTGCCAGCAGCTCCCCGGGGGGAGAGACCCAGTACTTC
TRBD2,few,TRBV7-3,TRBJ2-1,CASSLTTGGGTYNEQFF,TGTGCCAGCAGCTTAACGACGGGAGGAGGAACCTACAATGAGCAGTTCTTC
.,.,TRBV20-1,TRBJ1-1,CSASDREAFF,TGCAGTGCTAGCGACAGGGAAGCTTTCTTT
TRBD2,.,TRBV5-6,TRBJ2-7,CASSFSGRAYEQYF,TGTGCCAGCAGCTTTAGCGGGAGGGCCTACGAGCAGTACTTC
TRBD1,.,TRBV5-1,TRBJ1-2,CASSLQTGNYGYTF,TGCGCCAGCAGCTTGCAGACAGGGAACTATGGCTACACCTTC
TRBD1,.,TRBV3-1/TRBV3-2,TRBJ1-2,CASSQRLGQGAGGYTF,TGTGCCAGCAGCCAAAGATTGGGACAGGGGGCAGGTGGCTACACCTTC
.,.,TRBV5-1,TRBJ1-6,CASSLAIQGSPLHF,TGCGCCAGCAGCTTGGCGATACAGGGTTCACCCCTCCACTTT
TRBD1,.,TRBV18,TRBJ2-2,CASSPPGTGGGGELFF,TGTGCCAGCTCACCACCTGGGACAGGAGGTGGCGGGGAGCTGTTTTTT
TRBD2,.,TRBV5-1,TRBJ2-3,CASSLGAGRDTQYF,TGCGCCAGCAGTTTAGGAGCGGGAAGGGATACGCAGTATTTT
.,.,TRBV6-5,TRBJ1-5,CASSDRGNQPQHF,TGTGCCAGCAGCGACAGAGGCAATCAGCCCCAGCATTTT
.,.,TRBV2,TRBJ1-4,CASSEQGTSNEKLFF,TGTGCCAGCAGTGAACAGGGGACATCTAATGAAAAACTGTTTTTT
TRBD1,.,TRBV5-1,TRBJ1-2,CASSLDFTGTGAYGYTF,TGCGCCAGCAGCTTGGATTTTACCGGGACAGGGGCTTATGGCTACACCTTC
TRBD2,.,TRBV10-3,TRBJ2-3,CAISQTSGRTDTQYF,TGTGCCATCAGTCAGACTAGCGGGAGGACAGATACGCAGTATTTT
.,.,TRBV9,TRBJ2-2,CASSVAGTGELFF,TGTGCCAGCAGCGTAGCGGGAACCGGGGAGCTGTTTTTT